This T cell receptor (beta chain) was sequenced for a study of T cell responses to AZD1222 COVID-19 vaccine. This table comes from immunoSEQ multiplex PCR, and its TCRdb copy is limited to in-frame clones, with some not included. The table includes 100,000 to 150,000 clones, approximately 85% detected once. Trimming took 1 base from V and 5 from J, leaving 14 bases between them. CDR1 is SGHVS and CDR2 is FQNEAQ in the germline V gene. The CDR3 sequence is 16 residues long. A note on this clone: Its antigen is undetermined.

Findings of the study overall: The peak T cell response came first, and repertoires were sampled only after it.

This TCR derives from an adult in good health. Sequenced here: peripheral blood, sampled on day 0 of AZD1222 vaccination. The chain recombines TRBV7-8 with TRBJ1-4; maybe TRBD1 (6 bases). This chain's CDR3 is CASSLVLGARNEKLFF. As DNA, the CDR3 is TGTGCCAGCAGCTTAGTCTTGGGGGCGCGGAATGAAAAACTGTTTTTT.